This T cell receptor beta chain is drawn from a study of blood T cell repertoires in COVID-19. Study details: Both acute and convalescent COVID-19 samples were obtained from the United States, Italy and Spain. The cDNA or gDNA used as material had been derived from T cells, B-cell-depleted T cells, or PBMCs.

The germline gives CDR1 LNHNV, CDR2 YYDKDF (reference sequence). The CDR3 sequence is 14 residues long. V was trimmed by 1 base and J by 0 bases, leaving 6 bases between them. Authors' processing steps: Amplification of reference gene primers was used by the study to estimate nucleated cell counts. Only in-frame clones appear in the TCRdb table, and some are missing; sequencing was by immunoSEQ multiplex PCR. D and trimming come from the DNA, and the V and J calls and clone size come from that table. The sample holds 250,000 to 300,000 clones; 70% to 90% are singletons and the top ten take over 3.5%. The table lists this clone with a count of one.

Sequenced input: peripheral blood. The chain recombines TRBV15 with TRBJ2-5; TRBD1 is a possible D gene (5 bases). This TCR was sampled from a woman aged 40 to 55 with acute or convalescent COVID-19. CDR3 nucleotides: TGTGCCACCAGCAGAGGACAGAACCAAGAGACCCAGTACTTC. Residues: CATSRGQNQETQYF.